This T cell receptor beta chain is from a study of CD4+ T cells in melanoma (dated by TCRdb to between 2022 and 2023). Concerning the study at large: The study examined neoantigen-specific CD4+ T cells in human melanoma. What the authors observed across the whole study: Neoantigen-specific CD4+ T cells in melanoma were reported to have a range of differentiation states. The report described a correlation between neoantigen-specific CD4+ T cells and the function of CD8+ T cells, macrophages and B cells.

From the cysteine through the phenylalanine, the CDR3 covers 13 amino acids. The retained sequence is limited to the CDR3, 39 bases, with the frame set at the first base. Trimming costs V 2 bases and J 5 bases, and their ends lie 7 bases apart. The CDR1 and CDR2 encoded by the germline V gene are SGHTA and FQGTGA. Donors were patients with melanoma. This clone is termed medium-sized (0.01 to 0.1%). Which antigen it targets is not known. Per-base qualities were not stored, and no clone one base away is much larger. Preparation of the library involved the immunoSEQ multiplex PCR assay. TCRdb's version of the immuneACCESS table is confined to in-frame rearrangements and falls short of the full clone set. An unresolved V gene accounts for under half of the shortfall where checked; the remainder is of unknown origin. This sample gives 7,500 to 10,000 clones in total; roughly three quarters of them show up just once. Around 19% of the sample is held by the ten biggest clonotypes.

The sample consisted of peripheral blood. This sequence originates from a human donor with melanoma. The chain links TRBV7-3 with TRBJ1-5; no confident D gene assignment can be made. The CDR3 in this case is CASSLGPDQPQHF. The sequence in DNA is TGTGCCAGCAGCTTAGGGCCGGATCAGCCCCAGCATTTT.